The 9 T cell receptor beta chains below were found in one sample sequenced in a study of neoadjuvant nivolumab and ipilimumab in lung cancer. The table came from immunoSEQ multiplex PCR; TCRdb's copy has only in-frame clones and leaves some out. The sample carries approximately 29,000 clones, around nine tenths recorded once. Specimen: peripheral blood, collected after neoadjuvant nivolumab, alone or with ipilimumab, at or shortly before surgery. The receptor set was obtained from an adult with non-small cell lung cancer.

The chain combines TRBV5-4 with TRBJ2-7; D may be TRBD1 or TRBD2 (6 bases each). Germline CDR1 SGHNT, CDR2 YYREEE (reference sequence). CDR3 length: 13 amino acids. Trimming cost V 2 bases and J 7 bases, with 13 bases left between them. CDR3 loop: CASSFPGAREQYF. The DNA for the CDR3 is TGTGCCAGCAGCTTTCCGGGGGCTCGGGAGCAGTACTTC.

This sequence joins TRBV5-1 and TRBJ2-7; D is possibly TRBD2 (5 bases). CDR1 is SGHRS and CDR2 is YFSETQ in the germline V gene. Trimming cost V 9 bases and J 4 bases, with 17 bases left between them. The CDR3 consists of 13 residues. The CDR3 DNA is TGCGCCACCCGGGAACCCACTGGTTACGAGCAGTACTTC. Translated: CATREPTGYEQYF.

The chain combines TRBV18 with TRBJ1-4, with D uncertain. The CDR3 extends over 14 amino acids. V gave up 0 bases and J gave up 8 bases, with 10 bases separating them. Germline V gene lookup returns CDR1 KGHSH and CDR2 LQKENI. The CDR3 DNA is TGTGCCAGCTCACCACCGCAGGACGGCGAAAAACTGTTTTTT. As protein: CASSPPQDGEKLFF. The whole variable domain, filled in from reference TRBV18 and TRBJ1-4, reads NAGVMQNPRHLVRRRGQEARLRCSPMKGHSHVYWYRQLPEEGLKFMVYLQKENIIDESGMPKERFSAEFPKEGPSILRIQQVVRGDSAAYFCASSPPQDGEKLFFGSGTQLSVL.

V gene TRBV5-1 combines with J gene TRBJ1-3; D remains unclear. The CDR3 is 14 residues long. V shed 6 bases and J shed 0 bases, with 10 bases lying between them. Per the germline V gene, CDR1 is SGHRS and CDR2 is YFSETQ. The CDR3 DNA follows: TGCGCCAGCAAGCAGGAATTCTCTGGAAACACCATATATTTT. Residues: CASKQEFSGNTIYF.

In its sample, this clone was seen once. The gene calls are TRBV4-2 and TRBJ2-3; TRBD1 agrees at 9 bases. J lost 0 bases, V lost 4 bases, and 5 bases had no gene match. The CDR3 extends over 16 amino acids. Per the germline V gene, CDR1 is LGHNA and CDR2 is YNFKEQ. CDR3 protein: CASSPQGASSTDTQYF. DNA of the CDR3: TGTGCCAGCAGCCCACAGGGGGCGAGTAGCACAGATACGCAGTATTTT.

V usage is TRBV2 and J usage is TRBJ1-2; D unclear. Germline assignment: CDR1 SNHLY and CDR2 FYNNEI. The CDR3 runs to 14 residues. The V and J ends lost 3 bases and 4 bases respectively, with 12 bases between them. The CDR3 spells CASSDVRARYGYTF. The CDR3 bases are TGTGCCAGCAGTGACGTCCGGGCCCGCTATGGCTACACCTTC. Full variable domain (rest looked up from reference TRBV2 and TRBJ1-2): EPEVTQTPSHQVTQMGQEVILRCVPISNHLYFYWYRQILGQKVEFLVSFYNNEISEKSEIFDDQFSVERPDGSNFTLKIRSTKLEDSAMYFCASSDVRARYGYTFGSGTRLTVV.

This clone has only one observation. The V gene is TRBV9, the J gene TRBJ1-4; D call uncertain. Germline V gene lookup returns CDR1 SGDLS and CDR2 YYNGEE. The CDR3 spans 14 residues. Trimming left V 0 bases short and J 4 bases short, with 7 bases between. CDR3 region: CASSVGGYNEKLFF. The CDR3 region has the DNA TGTGCCAGCAGCGTAGGAGGGTATAATGAAAAACTGTTTTTT.

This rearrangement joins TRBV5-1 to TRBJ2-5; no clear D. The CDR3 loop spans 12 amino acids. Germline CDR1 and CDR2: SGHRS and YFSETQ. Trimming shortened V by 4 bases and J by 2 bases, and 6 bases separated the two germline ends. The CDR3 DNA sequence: TGCGCCAGCAGCCCGACTCAAGAGACCCAGTACTTC. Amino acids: CASSPTQETQYF. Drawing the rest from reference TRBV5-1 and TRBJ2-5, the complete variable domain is KAGVTQTPRYLIKTRGQQVTLSCSPISGHRSVSWYQQTPGQGLQFLFEYFSETQRNKGNFPGRFSGRQFSNSRSEMNVSTLELGDSALYLCASSPTQETQYFGPGTRLLVL.

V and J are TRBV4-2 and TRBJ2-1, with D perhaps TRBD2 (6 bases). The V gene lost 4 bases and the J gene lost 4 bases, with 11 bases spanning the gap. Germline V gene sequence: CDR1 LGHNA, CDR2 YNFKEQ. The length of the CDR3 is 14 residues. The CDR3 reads CASSPGERYNEQFF. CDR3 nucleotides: TGTGCCAGCAGCCCGGGGGAGCGTTACAATGAGCAGTTCTTC.